This TCR beta chain was captured by sequencing in a study of patients and donors after allogeneic stem cell transplantation. This clonotype occurred many times. Trimming cost V 0 bases and J 6 bases, with 10 bases left between them. The CDR3 sequence is 14 residues long. Germline CDR1 is ENHRY and CDR2 is SYGVKD. TCRdb fed the RT-PCR reads into MiXCR, producing one record per CDR3 protein. The data contain some 40,000 distinct CDR3 sequences, about 30% of them singletons. Material: blood, either unsorted or a sorted T cell fraction (not recorded which). The rearrangement links TRBV10-3 to TRBJ2-3; the D gene is possibly TRBD2 (6 bases). The receptor was isolated from a human donor who was either an allogeneic HSCT recipient or a stem cell or donor lymphocyte infusion donor (not recorded which). It is not recorded whose cells these are; they may come from a transplant donor. The CDR3: CAISESREADTQYF. In DNA form, the CDR3 reads TGTGCCATCAGTGAGTCGAGGGAGGCGGATACGCAGTATTTT.